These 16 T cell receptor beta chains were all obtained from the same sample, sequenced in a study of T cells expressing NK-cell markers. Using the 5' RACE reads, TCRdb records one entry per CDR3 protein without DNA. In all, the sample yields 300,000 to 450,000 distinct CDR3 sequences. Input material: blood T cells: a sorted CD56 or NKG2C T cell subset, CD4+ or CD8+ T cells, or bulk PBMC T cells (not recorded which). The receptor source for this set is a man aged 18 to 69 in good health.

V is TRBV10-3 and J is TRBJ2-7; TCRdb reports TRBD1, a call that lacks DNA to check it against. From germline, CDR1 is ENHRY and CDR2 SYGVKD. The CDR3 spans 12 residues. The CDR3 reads CAISPLPYEQYF.

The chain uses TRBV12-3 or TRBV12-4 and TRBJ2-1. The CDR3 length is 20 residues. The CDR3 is CASSHLDRGRGGVSYNEQFF.

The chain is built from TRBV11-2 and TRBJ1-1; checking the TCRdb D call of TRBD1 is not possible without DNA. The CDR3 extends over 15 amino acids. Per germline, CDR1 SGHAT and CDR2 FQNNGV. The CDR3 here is CASSLGMGGNTEAFF. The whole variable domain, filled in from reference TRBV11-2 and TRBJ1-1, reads EAGVAQSPRYKIIEKRQSVAFWCNPISGHATLYWYQQILGQGPKLLIQFQNNGVVDDSQLPKDRFSAERLKGVDSTLKIQPAKLEDSAVYLCASSLGMGGNTEAFFGQGTRLTVV.

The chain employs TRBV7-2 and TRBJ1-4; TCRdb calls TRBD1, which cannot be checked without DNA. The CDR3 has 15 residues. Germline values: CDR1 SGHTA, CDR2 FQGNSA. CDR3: CASSFPGTGGEKLFF.

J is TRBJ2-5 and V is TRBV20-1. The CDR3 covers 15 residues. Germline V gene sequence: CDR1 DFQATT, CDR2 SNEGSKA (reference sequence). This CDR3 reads CSARDVQTGSGTQYF.

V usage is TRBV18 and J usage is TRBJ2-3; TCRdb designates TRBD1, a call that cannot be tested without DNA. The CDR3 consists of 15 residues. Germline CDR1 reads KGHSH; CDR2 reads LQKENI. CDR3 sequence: CASSPDRGRTDTQYF.

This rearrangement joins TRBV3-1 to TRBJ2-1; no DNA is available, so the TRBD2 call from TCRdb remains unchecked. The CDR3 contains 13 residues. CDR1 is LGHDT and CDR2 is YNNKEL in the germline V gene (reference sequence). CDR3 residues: CASMTTSGGEQFF.

The CDR3 region is CASSNIRQGGETQYF. The chain employs TRBV6-1 and TRBJ2-5; the D gene TCRdb calls, TRBD1, cannot be checked with no DNA. There are 15 residues in the CDR3. Germline V gene data show CDR1 as MNHNS and CDR2 as SASEGT.

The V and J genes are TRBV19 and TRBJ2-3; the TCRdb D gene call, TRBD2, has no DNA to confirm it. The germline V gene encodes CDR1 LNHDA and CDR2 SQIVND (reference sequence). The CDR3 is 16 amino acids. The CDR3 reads CASSIFYGGASDTQYF.

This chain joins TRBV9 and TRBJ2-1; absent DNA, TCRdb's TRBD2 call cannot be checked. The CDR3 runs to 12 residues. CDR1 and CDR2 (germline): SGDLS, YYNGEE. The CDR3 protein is CASSTRVGEQFF.

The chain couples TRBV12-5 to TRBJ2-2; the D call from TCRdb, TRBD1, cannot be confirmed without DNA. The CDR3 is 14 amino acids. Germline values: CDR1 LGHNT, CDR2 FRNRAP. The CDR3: CASGLDSPTGELFF.

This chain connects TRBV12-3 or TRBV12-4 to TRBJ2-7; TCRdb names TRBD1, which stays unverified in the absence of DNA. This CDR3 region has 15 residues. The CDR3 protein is CASSFLGGGAGEQYF.

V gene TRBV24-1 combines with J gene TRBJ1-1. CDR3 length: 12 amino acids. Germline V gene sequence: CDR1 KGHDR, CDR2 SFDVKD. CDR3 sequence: CATRDQNTEAFF.

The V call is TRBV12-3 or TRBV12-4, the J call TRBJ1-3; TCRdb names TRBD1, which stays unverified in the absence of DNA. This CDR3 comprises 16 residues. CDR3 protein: CASSPLWRSSGNTIYF.

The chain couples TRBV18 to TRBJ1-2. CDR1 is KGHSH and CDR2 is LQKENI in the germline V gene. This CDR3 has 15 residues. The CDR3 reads CASSPRDIGIYGYTF.

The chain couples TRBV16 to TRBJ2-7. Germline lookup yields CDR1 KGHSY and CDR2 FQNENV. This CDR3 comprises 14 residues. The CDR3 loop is CASSQWGSNYEQYF.